This T cell receptor beta chain emerged from a study of T cells in Graves' hyperthyroidism and ophthalmopathy. The study, taken as a whole, reports: A model built on 13 V-J features separated ophthalmopathy from stable hyperthyroidism.

This CDR3 comprises 13 residues. Germline V gene lookup returns CDR1 SQVTM and CDR2 ANQGSEA. The V end was cut by 3 bases, the J end by 2 bases, with 9 bases between. The TCR beta CDR3 regions underwent amplification using RNA transcripts as the source. An initial round of RT-PCR targeting the TCR CDR3 relied on the HTBI primer set. TCRdb itself ran the multiplex PCR reads through MiXCR, one entry per CDR3 protein. Found here are just under 750,000 distinct CDR3 sequences, just over 35% of them singletons; the top ten hold more than 25%. These patients, aged 18 to 65, had recently diagnosed hyperthyroidism lasting under 2 months. The PBMCs studied were ones that came from 10 ml fresh peripheral blood. This clonotype has more than one count but fewer than ten. As yet, its antigen is unknown.

The sequence was obtained from a woman between 40 and 50 years old with Graves' hyperthyroidism. The gene calls are TRBV29-1 and TRBJ2-3; D remains unclear. Sequencing was done on a sample of blood. Here the CDR3 reads CSVEGTTTDTQYF. CDR3 sequence (DNA): TGCAGCGTTGAGGGTACCACCACAGATACGCAGTATTTT.